This T cell receptor (beta chain) was profiled in a study of low-dose radiotherapy and immunotherapy resistance in tumors. Overall study context: Every two weeks, cyclophosphamide 200 mg/m2 was infused one day before radiation plus immunotherapy.

Time point indicated: after trial treatment. Treatment here: LDRT plus nivolumab, ipilimumab, low-dose cyclophosphamide and aspirin (RACIN trial). Patients who could take part had advanced solid tumors with no tumor-infiltrating lymphocytes. CDR3 length: 13 amino acids. Between the trimmed V and J ends, which lost 2 bases and 0 bases, there was a span of 2 bases. Germline loops: CDR1 SGHDT, CDR2 YYEEEE. cDNA synthesis used a TRAV/TRBV-specific primer set for both chains. Over roughly 20 PCR cycles, TCRs were amplified from a constant-region primer and V-primer adapter. MiXCR, run by TCRdb on the reads, gives a single entry per CDR3 protein. The sample yields about 58,000 distinct CDR3 sequences, around 23% seen once. This clonotype was found many times.

The source was PBMCs, collected after low-dose radiotherapy plus immunotherapy. The TCR sequence derives from a male donor with prostate cancer. The rearrangement joins TRBV5-6 to TRBJ2-2; no clear D. CDR3 amino acids: CASSFANTGELFF. In DNA, the CDR3 is TGTGCCAGCAGCTTTGCGAACACCGGGGAGCTGTTTTTT.